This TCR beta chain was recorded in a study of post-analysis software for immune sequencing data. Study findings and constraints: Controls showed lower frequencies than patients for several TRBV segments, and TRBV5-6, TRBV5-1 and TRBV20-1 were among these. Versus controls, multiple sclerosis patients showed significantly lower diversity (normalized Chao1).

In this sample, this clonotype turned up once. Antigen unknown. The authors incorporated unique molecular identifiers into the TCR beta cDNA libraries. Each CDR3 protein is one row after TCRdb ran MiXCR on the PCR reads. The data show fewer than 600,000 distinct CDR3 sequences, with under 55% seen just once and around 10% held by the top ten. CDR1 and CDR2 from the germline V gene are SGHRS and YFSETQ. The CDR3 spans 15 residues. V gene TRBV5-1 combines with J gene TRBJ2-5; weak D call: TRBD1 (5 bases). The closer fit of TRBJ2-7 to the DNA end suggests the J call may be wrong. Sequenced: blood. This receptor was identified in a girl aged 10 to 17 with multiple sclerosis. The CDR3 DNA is TGCGCCAGCAGCCAGTTTCAGGGATTTGGCTACGAGCAGTACTTC. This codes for CASSQFQGFGYEQYF.